This T cell receptor (beta chain) was obtained from a study of regulatory T cells in long-lasting Graves disease. Overall study: Patients newly diagnosed with Graves' had been on antithyroid drugs for under 3 months.

Noted time point: newly diagnosed GD, antithyroid drugs for less than 3 months. Isolated PBMC RNA provided the starting material for the TCR library. This clonotype was counted many times. Both iRepertoire HTBI primers and Arm-PCR of CDR3 regions were used to build the TCR beta libraries. Methods used by the authors: Throughout the samples, researchers identified 62 TRBV and some 13 TRBJ segments. TCRdb used MiXCR to reprocess the multiplex PCR reads, holding one entry per CDR3 protein. Clone size and V and J calls follow TCRdb, not the original study. The table has 500,000 or so distinct CDR3 sequences, 15% to 20% seen once. The sample also formed part of further work on T cells in Graves' hyperthyroidism and ophthalmopathy. That report adds: Most thyroid-expanded clonotypes above 0.001 were also found in blood.

The sequenced sample was peripheral blood mononuclear cells (PBMCs), obtained at new diagnosis, from a patient treated with antithyroid drugs. This clonotype originated in a man aged 35-49 years with Graves disease.

The CDR3 sequence: CASSPRFAGGAETQYF. CDR3 in DNA: TGTGCCAGCAGCCCGCGATTTGCGGGAGGGGCAGAGACCCAGTACTTC. The chain carries TRBV5-4 and TRBJ2-5, with 9 nucleotides matching TRBD2. This CDR3 has 16 residues. V shed 4 bases, J shed 4 bases, and the junction held 11 bases outside the gene matches. Germline V gene data show CDR1 as SGHNT and CDR2 as YYREEE (reference sequence).